One sample yielded the 25 T cell receptor beta chains listed below, sequenced in a study of neurological immune-mediated disorders. From the 5' RACE reads, TCRdb called clonotypes with MiXCR, one entry per CDR3 protein. Found here are about 120,000 distinct CDR3 sequences, roughly 3.2% of them singletons; the top ten hold over 1%. Specimen: PBMCs. The receptor source for this set is a woman in her twenties or thirties with multiple sclerosis.

There are a few counts of this clonotype. The V and J genes are TRBV4-1 and TRBJ2-3, with TRBD1 as a possible D gene (5 bases). CDR1 and CDR2 from the germline V gene are MGHRA and YSYEKL. CDR3 size: 16 residues. Trimming cost V 1 base and J 0 bases, with 11 bases left between them. CDR3 DNA: TGCGCCAGCAGCCAAGCAGTGGGGCGGAGCACAGATACGCAGTATTTT. Protein product: CASSQAVGRSTDTQYF.

This clonotype was detected ten times or more. CDR3: CAISEQGNTEAFF. Here the CDR3 DNA reads TGTGCCATCAGTGAACAAGGGAACACTGAAGCTTTCTTT. This chain links TRBV10-3 with TRBJ1-1; D gene unclear. Germline V lookup: CDR1 ENHRY, CDR2 SYGVKD. This CDR3 has 13 residues. The ends were cut back, 3 bases at V and 1 base at J, with 6 bases in the middle.

In its sample, this clonotype was seen many times. The chain combines TRBV7-2 with TRBJ2-3, with unresolved D. The CDR3 spans 13 residues. Between the trimmed V and J ends, which lost 8 bases and 3 bases, there was a span of 12 bases. In germline, CDR1 is SGHTA, CDR2 FQGNSA. The DNA of the CDR3 is TGTGCCAGCGGAACTCTTGGGACAGATACGCAGTATTTT. Translation gives CASGTLGTDTQYF.

This clonotype has ten or more counts. The chain employs TRBV5-1 and TRBJ2-7, with TRBD2 matching 12 bases. The CDR3 loop spans 15 amino acids. J was trimmed by 5 bases and V by 0 bases; bases with no gene match: 3. CDR1 and CDR2 from the germline V gene are SGHRS and YFSETQ. DNA for the CDR3: TGCGCCAGCAGCTTGGGACTAGCGGGAGTCGACGAGCAGTACTTC. Its translation: CASSLGLAGVDEQYF.

This clonotype was recorded at least ten times. V usage is TRBV29-1 and J usage is TRBJ1-3; tentative D call: TRBD1 (5 bases). Trimming pared 1 base from V and 4 bases from J, leaving 11 bases between. Germline V gives CDR1 SQVTM, CDR2 ANQGSEA. The CDR3 runs 14 residues. CDR3 sequence (DNA): TGCAGCGTTGAAGTTGGGGACCTCGGAAACACCATATATTTT. Translated, it gives CSVEVGDLGNTIYF.

This clonotype was seen repeatedly, ten times or more. The V gene is TRBV5-1, the J gene TRBJ1-2; D possibly corresponds to TRBD1 (6 bases). Germline V gives CDR1 SGHRS, CDR2 YFSETQ. CDR3 length: 16 amino acids. Between the trimmed V and J ends, which lost 3 bases and 0 bases, there was a span of 15 bases. CDR3 loop: CASSYTGFSPNYGYTF. In DNA form, the CDR3 reads TGCGCCAGCAGCTACACAGGGTTCTCCCCTAACTATGGCTACACCTTC. Full variable domain (rest looked up from reference TRBV5-1 and TRBJ1-2): KAGVTQTPRYLIKTRGQQVTLSCSPISGHRSVSWYQQTPGQGLQFLFEYFSETQRNKGNFPGRFSGRQFSNSRSEMNVSTLELGDSALYLCASSYTGFSPNYGYTFGSGTRLTVV.

This clonotype occurred many times. This sequence joins TRBV5-1 and TRBJ1-5; TRBD1 might be the D (5 bases). Germline CDR1 SGHRS, CDR2 YFSETQ. This CDR3 comprises 15 residues. Trimming stripped 3 bases from V and 2 bases from J, with 12 bases between. The CDR3 sequence is CASSSDGTGNQPQHF. The CDR3 DNA is TGCGCCAGCAGCTCGGATGGGACTGGCAATCAGCCCCAGCATTTT.

This clonotype was detected many times. The chain joins TRBV7-9 to TRBJ2-5; 12 bases agree with TRBD2. The germline V gene has CDR1 SEHNR and CDR2 FQNEAQ (reference sequence). This CDR3 is built from 16 residues. The J segment lost 1 base and the V segment lost 4 bases, leaving 4 bases of the junction unmatched. For the CDR3, the DNA is TGTGCCAGCAGCTCTCTAGCGGGAGGGTTCCAAGAGACCCAGTACTTC. Its protein product is CASSSLAGGFQETQYF.

This clonotype was detected ten times or more. V and J are TRBV7-2 and TRBJ1-5; weak D call: TRBD1 (5 bases). CDR1 is SGHTA, CDR2 FQGNSA, per germline. Trimming took off 0 bases at V and 0 bases at J, with 6 bases between the two ends. The CDR3 runs 15 residues. Here the CDR3 DNA reads TGTGCCAGCAGCTTAGCCCAGGGTAGCAATCAGCCCCAGCATTTT. Protein product: CASSLAQGSNQPQHF.

The V call is TRBV5-1, the J call TRBJ2-1; 8 nucleotides agree with TRBD2. V trimming: 5 bases; J trimming: 1 base; junction bases outside the gene matches: 5. This CDR3 spans 15 amino acids. Germline lookup yields CDR1 SGHRS and CDR2 YFSETQ. The CDR3 nucleotides are TGCGCCAGCAGGGACCGGGAGGGATCCTACAATGAGCAGTTCTTC. Amino acid sequence: CASRDREGSYNEQFF.

This clonotype came up many times. The genes are TRBV28 and TRBJ2-3, with a tentative D call TRBD2 (5 bases). V was clipped by 5 bases and J by 2 bases, with 14 bases between them. CDR1 is MDHEN, CDR2 SYDVKM, per germline. The CDR3 extends over 15 amino acids. CDR3 nucleotides: TGTGCCAGCAGTAGAAGGTCGGGATTCACAGATACGCAGTATTTT. It yields the protein CASSRRSGFTDTQYF.

This clonotype has a count of ten or more. This sequence joins TRBV7-8 and TRBJ1-1, with no clear D. V shed 1 base and J shed 3 bases, with 6 bases lying between them. There are 13 residues in the CDR3. From germline, CDR1 is SGHVS and CDR2 FQNEAQ. For the CDR3, the DNA is TGTGCCAGCAGCTTAGGGCGTCACACTGAAGCTTTCTTT. This codes for CASSLGRHTEAFF. Based on the CDR3 plus reference TRBV7-8 and TRBJ1-1, the full variable domain is GAGVSQSPRYKVAKRGQDVALRCDPISGHVSLFWYQQALGQGPEFLTYFQNEAQLDKSGLPSDRFFAERPEGSVSTLKIQRTQQEDSAVYLCASSLGRHTEAFFGQGTRLTVV.

Ten or more counts support this clonotype. The CDR3 sequence: CASSLSSRETQYF. CDR3 nucleotide sequence: TGTGCCAGCAGCTTATCCTCTAGAGAGACCCAGTACTTC. This chain connects TRBV7-2 to TRBJ2-5; D call uncertain. Trimming removed 2 bases from V and 4 bases from J, with 8 bases in between. This CDR3 contains 13 residues. Per the germline V gene, CDR1 is SGHTA and CDR2 is FQGNSA.

Many counts were recorded for this clonotype. The genes are TRBV5-1 and TRBJ2-7; the D gene is possibly TRBD1 (5 bases). Germline V gene lookup returns CDR1 SGHRS and CDR2 YFSETQ. V lost 0 bases and J 4 bases, leaving 17 bases between the germline ends. The CDR3 is made up of 16 amino acids. The CDR3 DNA reads TGCGCCAGCAGCTTGGAGACAGCGACCGGCCTATACGAGCAGTACTTC. Translated, it gives CASSLETATGLYEQYF.

This clonotype occurred many times. V gene TRBV12-3 or TRBV12-4 combines with J gene TRBJ1-2, with D unclear. V was shortened by 3 bases and J by 9 bases, with 8 bases between the two germline ends. This CDR3 spans 11 amino acids. As DNA, the CDR3 is TGTGCCAGCAGTTTGTCAGGCAGCTACACCTTC. Its translation: CASSLSGSYTF.

At least ten counts were recorded for this clonotype. The chain couples TRBV10-3 to TRBJ1-4; D remains unclear. Trimming left V 0 bases short and J 10 bases short, with 15 bases between. The CDR3 runs to 15 residues. Germline V gene sequence: CDR1 ENHRY, CDR2 SYGVKD. CDR3 DNA sequence: TGTGCCATCAGTGAGTCGTGGTCCTCTCGGGGAAAACTGTTTTTT. Encoded protein: CAISESWSSRGKLFF.

Concerning this clonotype: A much larger clone sits a single nucleotide away, making a read error possible. V and J are TRBV20-1 and TRBJ1-3; the D gene is possibly TRBD1 (5 bases). V lost 5 bases and J 6 bases, leaving 20 bases between the germline ends. The CDR3 contains 15 residues. Germline CDR1 DFQATT, CDR2 SNEGSKA (reference sequence). CDR3 nucleotides: TGCAGTGCTCCCGGGACCGGAAAGGGAAAAAACACCATATATTTT. Protein: CSAPGTGKGKNTIYF.

This clonotype was seen only a few times. The rearrangement joins TRBV7-2 to TRBJ2-5; perhaps TRBD1 as D (6 bases). The length of the CDR3 is 16 residues. V was shortened by 2 bases and J by 1 base, with 14 bases between the two germline ends. Germline V gene lookup returns CDR1 SGHTA and CDR2 FQGNSA. CDR3: CASSLTGWQGQETQYF. Here the CDR3 DNA reads TGTGCCAGCAGCTTAACAGGGTGGCAGGGCCAAGAGACCCAGTACTTC.

This clonotype was seen repeatedly, ten times or more. The V call is TRBV4-3, the J call TRBJ2-3, with 10 bases matching TRBD1. From germline, CDR1 is LGHNA and CDR2 YSLEER. CDR3 length: 17 amino acids. Losses at the gene ends were 1 base for V and 1 base for J; bases not matched to a gene: 5. CDR3 in DNA: TGCGCCAGCAGCCAAGCCCCGACAGGGGGCGGCACAGATACGCAGTATTTT. Encoded protein: CASSQAPTGGGTDTQYF.

The table lists this clonotype with many counts. This chain links TRBV18 with TRBJ2-1, with D perhaps TRBD2 (6 bases). Trimming removed 5 bases at V and 7 bases at J, with 12 bases between. From germline, CDR1 is KGHSH and CDR2 LQKENI. The CDR3 has 13 amino acids. The CDR3 reads CASSETGVNEQFF. The CDR3, as DNA: TGTGCCAGCTCAGAGACGGGGGTGAATGAGCAGTTCTTC. Filled out from reference TRBV18 and TRBJ2-1, the complete variable domain reads NAGVMQNPRHLVRRRGQEARLRCSPMKGHSHVYWYRQLPEEGLKFMVYLQKENIIDESGMPKERFSAEFPKEGPSILRIQQVVRGDSAAYFCASSETGVNEQFFGPGTRLTVL.

Comments on this clonotype: This may come from a read error, since a much larger clone is one base off. This chain uses TRBV14 with TRBJ2-5, with a tentative D call TRBD2 (6 bases). CDR1 SGHDN and CDR2 FVKESK come from the germline V gene. The CDR3 consists of 12 residues. The CDR3 sequence is CVSNYGGATQYF. The CDR3, as DNA: TGTGTCAGCAACTACGGCGGGGCGACCCAGTACTTC.

This clonotype showed up many times. The chain uses TRBV5-1 and TRBJ1-1; 7 bases map to TRBD1. V lost 2 bases to trimming and J lost 4 bases; unmatched junction nucleotides: 5. Germline lookup yields CDR1 SGHRS and CDR2 YFSETQ. The CDR3 has 14 amino acids. The CDR3 region has the DNA TGCGCCAGCAGCTTCCAGACAGGGACCACTGAAGCTTTCTTT. Translating it yields CASSFQTGTTEAFF.

At least ten counts were recorded for this clonotype. V usage is TRBV7-9 and J usage is TRBJ2-5; TRBD2 might be the D (6 bases). The CDR3 is 14 amino acids. Germline V CDR1 and CDR2: SEHNR, FQNEAQ (reference sequence). V lost 4 bases, J lost 4 bases, and 13 bases lay in between. CDR3 bases: TGTGCCAGCAGCTCCCCAGGGCGGGGAGAGACCCAGTACTTC. Translating it yields CASSSPGRGETQYF.

This clonotype was observed at least ten times. This sequence joins TRBV7-2 and TRBJ1-5; TRBD1 agrees at 7 bases. Unmatched junction bases numbered 11, after V lost 1 base and J lost 5 bases. CDR1 is SGHTA and CDR2 is FQGNSA in the germline V gene. The CDR3 extends over 17 amino acids. CDR3 region: CASSLVWARGKYQPQHF. CDR3 bases: TGTGCCAGCAGCTTAGTGTGGGCCAGGGGGAAGTATCAGCCCCAGCATTTT.

Many counts were recorded for this clonotype. The chain employs TRBV20-1 and TRBJ1-1; D perhaps matches TRBD1 (5 bases). CDR1 is DFQATT and CDR2 is SNEGSKA in the germline V gene (reference sequence). The CDR3 extends over 16 amino acids. V was pared by 0 bases and J by 5 bases, with 19 bases between. CDR3 in DNA: TGCAGTGCTAGAGATGGGCGGGGGACCCTGGGGACTGAAGCTTTCTTT. It is translated as CSARDGRGTLGTEAFF.